This T cell receptor beta chain was retrieved from a study of T cell changes during pregnancy in multiple sclerosis. V gave up 5 bases and J gave up 3 bases; unmatched junction bases: 12. This CDR3 comprises 16 residues. Sequencing was performed with immunoSEQ multiplex PCR; in TCRdb, only in-frame clones are kept and a portion is missing. Here the sample spans about 13,000 clones, about 90% being singletons. The specimen was CD8+ T cells from peripheral blood mononuclear cells, collected after pregnancy. The source of this sequence is a female donor in good health, enrolled as a control in a pregnancy study. The V and J genes are TRBV5-3 and TRBJ2-7; 9 positions agree with TRBD1. TRBV5-3 belongs to the ORF category, with a function that is uncertain. CDR3 bases: TGTGCCAGAAGTTATCAACAGGGGGCATTCCACTACGAGCAGTACTTC. Translating gives CARSYQQGAFHYEQYF.